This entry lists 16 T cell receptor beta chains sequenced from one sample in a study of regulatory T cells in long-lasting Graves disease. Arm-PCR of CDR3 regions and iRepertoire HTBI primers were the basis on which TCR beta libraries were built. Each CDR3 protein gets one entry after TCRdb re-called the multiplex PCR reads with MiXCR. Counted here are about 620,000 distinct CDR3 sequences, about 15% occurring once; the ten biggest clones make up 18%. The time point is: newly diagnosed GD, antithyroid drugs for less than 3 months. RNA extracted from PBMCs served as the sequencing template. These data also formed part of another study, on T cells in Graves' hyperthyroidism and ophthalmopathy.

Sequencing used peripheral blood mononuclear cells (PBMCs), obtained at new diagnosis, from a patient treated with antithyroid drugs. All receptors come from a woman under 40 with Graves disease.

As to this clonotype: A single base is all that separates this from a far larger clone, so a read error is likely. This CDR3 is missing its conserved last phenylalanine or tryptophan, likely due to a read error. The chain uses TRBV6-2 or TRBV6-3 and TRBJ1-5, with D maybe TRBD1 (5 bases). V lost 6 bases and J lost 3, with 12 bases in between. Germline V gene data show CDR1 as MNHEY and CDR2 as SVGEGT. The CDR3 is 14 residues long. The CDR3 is CASSSTTDNQPQHL. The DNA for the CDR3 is TGTGCCAGCAGCAGTACGACAGACAATCAGCCCCAGCATCTT.

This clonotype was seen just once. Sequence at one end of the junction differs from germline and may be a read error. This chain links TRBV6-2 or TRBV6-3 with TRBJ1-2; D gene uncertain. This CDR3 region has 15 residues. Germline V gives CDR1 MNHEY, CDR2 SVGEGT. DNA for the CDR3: TGTGCCAGCAGTTACTCGGGTCAGCCCGCGGATGGCTACGCCTTC. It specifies CASSYSGQPADGYAF.

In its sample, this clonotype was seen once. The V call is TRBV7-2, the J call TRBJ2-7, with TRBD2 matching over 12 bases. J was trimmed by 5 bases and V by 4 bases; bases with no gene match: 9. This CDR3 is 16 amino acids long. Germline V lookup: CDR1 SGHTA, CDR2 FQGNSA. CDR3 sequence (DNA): TGTGCCAGCAGCTCAGCTAGCGGGAGGGAAGGAAACGAGCAGTACTTC. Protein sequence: CASSSASGREGNEQYF.

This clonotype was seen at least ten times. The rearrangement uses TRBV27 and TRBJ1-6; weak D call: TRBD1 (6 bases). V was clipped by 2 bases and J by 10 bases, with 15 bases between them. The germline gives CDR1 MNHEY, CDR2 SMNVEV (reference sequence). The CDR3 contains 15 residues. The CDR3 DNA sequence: TGTGCCAGCAGTTTAGATTCCAGGGGTGAATCACCCCTCCACTTT. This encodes CASSLDSRGESPLHF.

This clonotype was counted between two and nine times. CDR3 in amino acids: CASSSGSGRANQPQHF. In DNA form, the CDR3 reads TGTGCCAGCTCATCAGGGTCTGGGAGAGCCAATCAGCCCCAGCATTTT. The chain combines TRBV18 with TRBJ1-5; possible D gene TRBD1, 5 bases. V was cut by 5 bases and J by 3 bases, with 17 bases left in between. The CDR3 runs 16 residues. Looked up from germline, CDR1 is KGHSH and CDR2 is LQKENI.

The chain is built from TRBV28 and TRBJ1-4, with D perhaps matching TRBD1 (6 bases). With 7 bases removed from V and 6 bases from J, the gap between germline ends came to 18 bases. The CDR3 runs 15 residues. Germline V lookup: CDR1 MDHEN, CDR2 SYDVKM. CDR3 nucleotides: TGTGCCAGCACCATACAGGGAGGAGAGCATGAAAAACTGTTTTTT. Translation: CASTIQGGEHEKLFF.

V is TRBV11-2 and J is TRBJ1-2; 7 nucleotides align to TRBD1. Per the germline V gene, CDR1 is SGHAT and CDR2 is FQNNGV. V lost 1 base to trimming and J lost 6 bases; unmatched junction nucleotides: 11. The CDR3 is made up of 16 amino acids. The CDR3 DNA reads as TGTGCCAGCAGCTTAGTAGGGGGGGTTGGACAGGATGGCTACACCTTC. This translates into CASSLVGGVGQDGYTF. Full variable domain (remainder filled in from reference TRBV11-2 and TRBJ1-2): EAGVAQSPRYKIIEKRQSVAFWCNPISGHATLYWYQQILGQGPKLLIQFQNNGVVDDSQLPKDRFSAERLKGVDSTLKIQPAKLEDSAVYLCASSLVGGVGQDGYTFGSGTRLTVV.

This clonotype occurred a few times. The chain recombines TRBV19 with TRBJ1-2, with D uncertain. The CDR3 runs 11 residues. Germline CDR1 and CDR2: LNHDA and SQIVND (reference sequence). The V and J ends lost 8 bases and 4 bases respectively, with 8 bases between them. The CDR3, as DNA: TGTGCCAGTGGGGTCGGCTATGGCTACACCTTC. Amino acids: CASGVGYGYTF.

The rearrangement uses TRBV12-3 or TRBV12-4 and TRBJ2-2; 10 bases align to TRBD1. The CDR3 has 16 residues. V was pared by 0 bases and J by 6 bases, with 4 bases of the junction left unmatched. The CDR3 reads CASSLAVGQGPGELFF. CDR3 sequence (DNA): TGTGCCAGCAGTTTAGCGGTGGGACAGGGGCCCGGGGAGCTGTTTTTT.

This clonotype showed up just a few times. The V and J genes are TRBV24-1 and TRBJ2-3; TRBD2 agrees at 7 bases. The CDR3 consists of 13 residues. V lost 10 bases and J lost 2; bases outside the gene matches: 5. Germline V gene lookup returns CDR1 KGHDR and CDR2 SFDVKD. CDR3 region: CATGGRNTDTQYF. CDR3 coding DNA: TGTGCCACGGGAGGGCGGAACACAGATACGCAGTATTTT.

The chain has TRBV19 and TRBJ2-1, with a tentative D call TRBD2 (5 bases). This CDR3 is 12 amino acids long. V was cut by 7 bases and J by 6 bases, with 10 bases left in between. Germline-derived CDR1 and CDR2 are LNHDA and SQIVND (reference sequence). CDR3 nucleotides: TGTGCCAGTACCCGGACTTCCAATGAGCAGTTCTTC. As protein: CASTRTSNEQFF.

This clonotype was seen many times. The CDR3 protein is CASSPDRGRDEKLFF. Here the CDR3 DNA reads TGTGCCAGCAGTCCGGACAGGGGGCGGGATGAAAAACTGTTTTTT. This sequence joins TRBV27 and TRBJ1-4; 11 bases agree with TRBD1. The CDR3 sequence is 15 residues long. Germline CDR1 MNHEY, CDR2 SMNVEV (reference sequence). After removal of 5 bases from V and 6 bases from J, the junction contained 5 bases not matched to a gene. Complete variable domain (other parts from reference TRBV27 and TRBJ1-4): EAQVTQNPRYLITVTGKKLTVTCSQNMNHEYMSWYRQDPGLGLRQIYYSMNVEVTDKGDVPEGYKVSRKEKRNFPLILESPSPNQTSLYFCASSPDRGRDEKLFFGSGTQLSVL.

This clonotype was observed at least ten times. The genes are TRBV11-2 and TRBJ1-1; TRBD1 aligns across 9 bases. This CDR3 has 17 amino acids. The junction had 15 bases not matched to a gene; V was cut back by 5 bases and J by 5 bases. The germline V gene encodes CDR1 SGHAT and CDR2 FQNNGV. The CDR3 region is CASSPRQGGRWGTEAFF. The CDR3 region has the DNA TGTGCCAGCAGCCCTCGACAGGGGGGGAGATGGGGTACTGAAGCTTTCTTT.

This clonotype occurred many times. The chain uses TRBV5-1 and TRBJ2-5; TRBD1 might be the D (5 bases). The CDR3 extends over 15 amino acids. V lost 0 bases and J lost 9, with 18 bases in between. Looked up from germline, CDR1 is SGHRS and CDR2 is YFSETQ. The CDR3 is CASSLDRTPIMAQYF. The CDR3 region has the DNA TGCGCCAGCAGCTTGGACAGGACCCCTATAATGGCCCAGTACTTC.

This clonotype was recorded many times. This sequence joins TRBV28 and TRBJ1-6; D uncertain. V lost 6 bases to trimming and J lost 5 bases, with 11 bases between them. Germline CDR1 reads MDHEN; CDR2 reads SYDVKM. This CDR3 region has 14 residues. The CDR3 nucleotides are TGTGCCAGCAGGCCCGGCGTTAATAATTCACCCCTCCACTTT. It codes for CASRPGVNNSPLHF. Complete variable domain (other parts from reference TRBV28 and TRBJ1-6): DVKVTQSSRYLVKRTGEKVFLECVQDMDHENMFWYRQDPGLGLRLIYFSYDVKMKEKGDIPEGYSVSREKKERFSLILESASTNQTSMYLCASRPGVNNSPLHFGNGTRLTVT.

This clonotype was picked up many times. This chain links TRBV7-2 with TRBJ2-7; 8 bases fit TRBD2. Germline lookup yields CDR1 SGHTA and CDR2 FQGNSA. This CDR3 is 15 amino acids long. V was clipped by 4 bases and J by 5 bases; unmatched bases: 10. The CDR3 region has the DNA TGTGCCAGCAGCTCCCCTGGACTAGCAGACCACGAGCAGTACTTC. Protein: CASSSPGLADHEQYF.